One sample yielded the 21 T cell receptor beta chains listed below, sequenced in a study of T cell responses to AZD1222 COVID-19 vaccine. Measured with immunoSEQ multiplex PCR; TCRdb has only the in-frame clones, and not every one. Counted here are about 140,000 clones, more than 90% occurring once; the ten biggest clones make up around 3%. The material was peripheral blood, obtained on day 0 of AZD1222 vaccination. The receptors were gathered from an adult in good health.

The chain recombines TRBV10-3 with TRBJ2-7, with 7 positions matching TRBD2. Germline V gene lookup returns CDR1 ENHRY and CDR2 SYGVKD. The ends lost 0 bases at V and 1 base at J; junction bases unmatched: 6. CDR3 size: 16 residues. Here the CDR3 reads CAISESPAGWSYEQYF. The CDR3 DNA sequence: TGTGCCATCAGTGAGTCTCCAGCGGGATGGTCCTACGAGCAGTACTTC.

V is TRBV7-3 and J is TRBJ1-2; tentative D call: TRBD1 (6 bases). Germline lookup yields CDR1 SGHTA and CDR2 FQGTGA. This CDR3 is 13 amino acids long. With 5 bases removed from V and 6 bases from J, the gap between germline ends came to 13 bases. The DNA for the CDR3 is TGTGCCAGCAGCCCGACAGGCACAGATGGCTACACCTTC. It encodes CASSPTGTDGYTF. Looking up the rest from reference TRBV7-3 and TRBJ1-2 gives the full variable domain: GAGVSQTPSNKVTEKGKYVELRCDPISGHTALYWYRQSLGQGPEFLIYFQGTGAADDSGLPNDRFFAVRPEGSVSTLKIQRTERGDSAVYLCASSPTGTDGYTFGSGTRLTVV.

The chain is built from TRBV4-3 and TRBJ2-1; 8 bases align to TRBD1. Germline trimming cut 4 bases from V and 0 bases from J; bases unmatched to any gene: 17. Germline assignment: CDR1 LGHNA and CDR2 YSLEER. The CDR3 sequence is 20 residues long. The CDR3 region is CASSPFSGTGIGRSYNEQFF. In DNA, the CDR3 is TGCGCCAGCAGCCCATTTTCCGGGACAGGTATCGGACGCTCCTACAATGAGCAGTTCTTC.

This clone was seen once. This CDR3 is CAWSVFTGGYTF. The DNA for the CDR3 is TGTGCCTGGAGTGTTTTCACGGGGGGCTACACCTTC. The J gene is TRBJ1-2, the V gene TRBV30; D uncertain. This CDR3 has 12 amino acids. Per germline, CDR1 GTSNPN and CDR2 SVGIG (reference sequence). The V end was cut by 0 bases, the J end by 8 bases, with 10 bases between.

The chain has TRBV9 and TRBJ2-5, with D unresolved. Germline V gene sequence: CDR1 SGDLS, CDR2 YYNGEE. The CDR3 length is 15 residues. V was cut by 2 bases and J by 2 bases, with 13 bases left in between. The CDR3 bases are TGTGCCAGCAGCGTGGCTCCAAGGCCACAAGAGACCCAGTACTTC. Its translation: CASSVAPRPQETQYF. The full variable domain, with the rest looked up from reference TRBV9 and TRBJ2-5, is DSGVTQTPKHLITATGQRVTLRCSPRSGDLSVYWYQQSLDQGLQFLIQYYNGEERAKGNILERFSAQQFPDLHSELNLSSLELGDSALYFCASSVAPRPQETQYFGPGTRLLVL.

The CDR3, as DNA: TGTGCCAGCAGCTTGTTGACATATGGCTACACCTTC. Its protein product is CASSLLTYGYTF. This rearrangement joins TRBV5-6 to TRBJ1-2, with D unresolved. CDR3 length: 12 amino acids. V lost 1 base, J lost 5 bases, and 6 bases lay in between. The germline V gene has CDR1 SGHDT and CDR2 YYEEEE. Together with reference TRBV5-6 and TRBJ1-2, the CDR3 gives the full variable domain: DAGVTQSPTHLIKTRGQQVTLRCSPKSGHDTVSWYQQALGQGPQFIFQYYEEEERQRGNFPDRFSGHQFPNYSSELNVNALLLGDSALYLCASSLLTYGYTFGSGTRLTVV.

In nucleotides, the CDR3 is TGTGCCACCACGAAGGCGGGAGCAAACAATGAGCAGTTCTTC. Translating it yields CATTKAGANNEQFF. The chain couples TRBV7-2 to TRBJ2-1; 7 bases line up with TRBD2. Germline CDR1 and CDR2: SGHTA and FQGNSA. The CDR3 loop spans 14 amino acids. Losses at the gene ends were 10 bases for V and 5 bases for J; bases not matched to a gene: 11. Combining the CDR3 with reference TRBV7-2 and TRBJ2-1 gives the whole variable domain GAGVSQSPSNKVTEKGKDVELRCDPISGHTALYWYRQSLGQGLEFLIYFQGNSAPDKSGLPSDRFSAERTGGSVSTLTIQRTQQEDSAVYLCATTKAGANNEQFFGPGTRLTVL.

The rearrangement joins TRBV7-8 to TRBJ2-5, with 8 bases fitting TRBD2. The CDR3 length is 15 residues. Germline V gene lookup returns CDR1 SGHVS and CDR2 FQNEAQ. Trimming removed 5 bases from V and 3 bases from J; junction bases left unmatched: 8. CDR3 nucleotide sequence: TGTGCCAGCAGCCGAGCGGGAGTAGCAAAAGAGACCCAGTACTTC. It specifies CASSRAGVAKETQYF.

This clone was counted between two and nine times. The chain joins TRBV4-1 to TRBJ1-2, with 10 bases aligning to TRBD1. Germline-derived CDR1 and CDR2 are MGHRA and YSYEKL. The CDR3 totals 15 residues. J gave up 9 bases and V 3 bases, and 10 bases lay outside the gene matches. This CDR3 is CASSHKMDRGSSYTF. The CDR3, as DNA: TGCGCCAGCAGCCACAAAATGGACAGGGGGTCTAGCTACACCTTC.

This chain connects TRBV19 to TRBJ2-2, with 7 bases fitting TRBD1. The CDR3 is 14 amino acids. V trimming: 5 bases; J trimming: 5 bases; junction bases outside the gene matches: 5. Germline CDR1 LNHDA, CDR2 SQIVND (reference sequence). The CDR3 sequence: CASSSQTGTGELFF. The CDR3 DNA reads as TGTGCCAGTAGTTCGCAGACAGGGACCGGGGAGCTGTTTTTT.

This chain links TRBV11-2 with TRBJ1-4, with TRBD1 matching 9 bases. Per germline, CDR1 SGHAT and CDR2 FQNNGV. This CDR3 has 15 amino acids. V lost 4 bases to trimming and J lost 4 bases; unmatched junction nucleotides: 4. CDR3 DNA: TGTGCCAGCAGCTCAGTGACAGGGGGTAATGAAAAACTGTTTTTT. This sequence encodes CASSSVTGGNEKLFF.

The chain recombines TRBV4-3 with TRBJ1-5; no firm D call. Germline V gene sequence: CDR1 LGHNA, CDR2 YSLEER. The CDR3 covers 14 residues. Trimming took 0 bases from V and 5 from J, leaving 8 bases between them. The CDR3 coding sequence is TGCGCCAGCAGCCAAGATGTAGGCGATCAGCCCCAGCATTTT. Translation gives CASSQDVGDQPQHF.

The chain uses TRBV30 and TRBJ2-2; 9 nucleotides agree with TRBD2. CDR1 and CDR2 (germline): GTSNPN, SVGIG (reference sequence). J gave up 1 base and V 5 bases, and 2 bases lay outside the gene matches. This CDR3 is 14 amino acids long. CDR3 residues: CAWRLAVNTGELFF. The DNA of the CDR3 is TGTGCCTGGCGACTAGCGGTGAACACCGGGGAGCTGTTTTTT.

The CDR3 protein is CASSLGPGGLREQFF. DNA of the CDR3: TGCGCCAGCAGCTTGGGGCCAGGGGGCTTACGGGAGCAGTTCTTC. This chain connects TRBV5-1 to TRBJ2-1; 8 bases line up with TRBD1. The CDR3 has 15 residues. CDR1 is SGHRS and CDR2 is YFSETQ in the germline V gene. With V trimmed by 0 bases and J by 10 bases, 9 bases remained unmatched.

CDR3 nucleotide sequence: TGCGCCAGCACCATTGACTTACTGGAAGAGACCCAGTACTTC. Its protein product is CASTIDLLEETQYF. The genes are TRBV5-1 and TRBJ2-5, with no clear D. Between the trimmed V and J ends, which lost 6 bases and 3 bases, there was a span of 15 bases. CDR1 SGHRS and CDR2 YFSETQ come from the germline V gene. This CDR3 is built from 14 residues.

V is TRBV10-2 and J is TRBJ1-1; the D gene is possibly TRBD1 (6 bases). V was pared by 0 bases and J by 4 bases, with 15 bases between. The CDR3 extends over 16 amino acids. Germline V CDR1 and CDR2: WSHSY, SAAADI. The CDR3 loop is CASSESMGALATEAFF. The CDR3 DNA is TGCGCCAGCAGTGAGTCGATGGGGGCGCTTGCCACTGAAGCTTTCTTT.

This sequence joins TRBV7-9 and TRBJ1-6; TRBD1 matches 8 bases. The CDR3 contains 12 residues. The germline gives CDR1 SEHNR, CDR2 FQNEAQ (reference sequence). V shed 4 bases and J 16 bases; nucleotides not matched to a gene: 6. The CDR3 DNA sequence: TGTGCCAGCAGCTCTACAGGGGGAGAACTCCACTTT. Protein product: CASSSTGGELHF.

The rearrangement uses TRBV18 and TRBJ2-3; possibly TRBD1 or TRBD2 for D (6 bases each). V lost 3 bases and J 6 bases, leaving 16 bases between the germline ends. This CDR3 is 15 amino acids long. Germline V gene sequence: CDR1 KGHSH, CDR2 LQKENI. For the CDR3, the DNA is TGTGCCAGCTCACCGGTACAGGGAGGATTGGATACGCAGTATTTT. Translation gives CASSPVQGGLDTQYF.

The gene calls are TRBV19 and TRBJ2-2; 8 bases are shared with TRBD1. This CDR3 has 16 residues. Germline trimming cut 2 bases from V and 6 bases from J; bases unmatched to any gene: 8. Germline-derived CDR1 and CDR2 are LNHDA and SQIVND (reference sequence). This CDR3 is CASSILGTGDAGELFF. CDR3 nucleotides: TGTGCCAGTAGTATACTCGGGACAGGAGACGCCGGGGAGCTGTTTTTT.

Here the CDR3 reads CASSYWGGLPYEQYF. CDR3 coding DNA: TGTGCCAGCAGTTACTGGGGCGGACTTCCCTACGAGCAGTACTTC. This chain connects TRBV6-2 or TRBV6-3 to TRBJ2-7; D might be TRBD1 or TRBD2, each matching 5 bases. V was shortened by 1 base and J by 2 bases, with 12 bases between the two germline ends. CDR3 size: 15 residues. Germline CDR1 and CDR2: MNHEY and SVGEGT.

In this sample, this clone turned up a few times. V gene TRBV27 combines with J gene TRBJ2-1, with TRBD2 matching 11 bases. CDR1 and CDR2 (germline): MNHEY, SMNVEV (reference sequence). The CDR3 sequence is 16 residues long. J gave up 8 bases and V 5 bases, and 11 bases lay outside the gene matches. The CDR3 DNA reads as TGTGCCAGCAGTCGTCTGACTAGCGGGATTCACCATGAGCAGTTCTTC. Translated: CASSRLTSGIHHEQFF.